This T cell receptor (beta chain) derives from a study of cytomegalovirus exposure and HLA in healthy donors. V was cut by 3 bases and J by 0 bases, with 12 bases left in between. Germline-derived CDR1 and CDR2 are SGHRS and YFSETQ. The CDR3 runs to 16 residues. Repertoires were generated with immunoSEQ multiplex PCR, while TCRdb's copy carries only in-frame clones and drops some. The repertoire has roughly 260,000 clones, roughly 89% of them found once; the top ten carry 2.6%. V usage is TRBV5-1 and J usage is TRBJ2-2; a weak D match, TRBD2 (6 bases). The sample taken for sequencing was PBMCs. This clonotype was sampled from a man between 18 and 35 years old in good health and CMV-seronegative. CDR3 bases: TGCGCCAGCAGCTCCCGACCGGGGGCGAACACCGGGGAGCTGTTTTTT. Protein product: CASSSRPGANTGELFF.